The next 14 T cell receptor beta chains were all read from a single sample in a study of CD8+CD57+ T cells in acquired aplastic anemia. Profiling of TCR beta VDJ combinations and CDR3 sequences used genomic DNA as template. TCRdb used MiXCR to reprocess the reads, holding one entry per CDR3 protein. The data show around 150,000 distinct CDR3 sequences, with about two thirds seen just once and around 45% held by the top ten. The sequenced patients had an expansion of CD8+CD57+ cells seen by flow cytometry. Sequencing input: sorted CD4+, CD8+, or CD8+CD57+ T cells (not recorded which) from PBMCs. The source is a human donor with aplastic anemia.

The chain employs TRBV19 and TRBJ1-1; D is undetermined. V lost 5 bases, J lost 9 bases, and 16 bases lay in between. Germline CDR1 LNHDA, CDR2 SQIVND (reference sequence). This CDR3 comprises 13 residues. As DNA, the CDR3 is TGTGCCAGTAGTTCCCCGCGGCTGGAGAAAGCTTTCTTT. Protein product: CASSSPRLEKAFF.

This sequence joins TRBV5-6 and TRBJ1-2; the match to TRBD1 covers 7 bases. From germline, CDR1 is SGHDT and CDR2 YYEEEE. V shed 7 bases and J 7 bases; nucleotides not matched to a gene: 10. This CDR3 is built from 13 residues. CDR3 nucleotides: TGTGCCAGCTCCCCAGGGGGGGACGGTGGCTACACCTTC. Its translation is CASSPGGDGGYTF. Filled out from reference TRBV5-6 and TRBJ1-2, the complete variable domain reads DAGVTQSPTHLIKTRGQQVTLRCSPKSGHDTVSWYQQALGQGPQFIFQYYEEEERQRGNFPDRFSGHQFPNYSSELNVNALLLGDSALYLCASSPGGDGGYTFGSGTRLTVV.

The J gene is TRBJ2-1, the V gene TRBV24-1, with a weak D call TRBD2 (5 bases). This CDR3 region has 14 residues. Germline V lookup: CDR1 KGHDR, CDR2 SFDVKD. Trimming removed 4 bases from V and 4 bases from J, with 10 bases in between. CDR3 bases: TGTGCCACCAGTGACCCTCCGGGGTACAATGAGCAGTTCTTC. Translating it yields CATSDPPGYNEQFF.

The rearrangement links TRBV15 to TRBJ1-1, with D hard to call. Trimming left V 1 base short and J 0 bases short, with 9 bases between. The CDR3 length is 15 residues. Germline-derived CDR1 and CDR2 are LNHNV and YYDKDF (reference sequence). The CDR3 spells CATSRVRAMNTEAFF. In DNA, the CDR3 is TGTGCCACCAGCAGAGTTAGGGCTATGAACACTGAAGCTTTCTTT.

The V and J genes are TRBV7-3 and TRBJ2-3; TRBD2 matches at 9 bases. V shed 2 bases, J shed 5 bases, and the junction held 8 bases outside the gene matches. Germline-derived CDR1 and CDR2 are SGHTA and FQGTGA. The CDR3 runs to 16 residues. CDR3 bases: TGTGCCAGCAGCTTATTTAGCGGGAGTATTAGAGATACGCAGTATTTT. Its protein product is CASSLFSGSIRDTQYF.

J is TRBJ2-4 and V is TRBV9; possible D gene TRBD2, 5 bases. There are 13 residues in the CDR3. Germline CDR1 is SGDLS and CDR2 is YYNGEE. Trimming cost V 5 bases and J 8 bases, with 14 bases left between them. CDR3 residues: CASSVLEVDIQYF. The CDR3, as DNA: TGTGCCAGCAGTGTTCTGGAGGTGGACATTCAGTACTTC.

This chain links TRBV2 with TRBJ1-6; D is unresolved. The germline CDR1 and CDR2 sequences are SNHLY and FYNNEI. Trimming left V 3 bases short and J 5 bases short, with 14 bases between. CDR3 length equals 16 residues. The CDR3 coding sequence is TGTGCCAGCAGTGATGAGTCGGTCTTAAATAATTCACCCCTCCACTTT. This translates into CASSDESVLNNSPLHF.

This chain's CDR3 is CATSNPGGGQEAFF. As DNA, the CDR3 is TGTGCCACCAGCAACCCAGGGGGGGGGCAGGAAGCTTTCTTT. The gene calls are TRBV15 and TRBJ1-1; 7 bases match TRBD1. Germline lookup yields CDR1 LNHNV and CDR2 YYDKDF (reference sequence). The CDR3 runs to 14 residues. With V trimmed by 4 bases and J by 8 bases, 10 bases remained unmatched.

Points on this clonotype: An end of the junction differs from the germline gene, which may be a read error. The chain combines TRBV7-2 with TRBJ2-7; 10 bases are shared with TRBD2. Per the germline V gene, CDR1 is SGHTA and CDR2 is FQGNSA. The CDR3 has 15 amino acids. As DNA, the CDR3 is TGCGCCAGCAGCTTGTGGGCTAGCGGGAGTTACGAGCAGTACTTC. Protein: CASSLWASGSYEQYF.

The V and J genes are TRBV7-2 and TRBJ2-3; TRBD2 matches 11 bases. The V gene end was trimmed by 8 bases and the J gene end by 3 bases; junction bases not matched to a gene: 16. Germline V gene lookup returns CDR1 SGHTA and CDR2 FQGNSA. The CDR3 spans 18 residues. The CDR3 region has the DNA TGTGCCAGCTTCCCGGAGATGGGTAGCGGGGGGGCTACAGATACGCAGTATTTT. Encoded protein: CASFPEMGSGGATDTQYF.

V and J are TRBV9 and TRBJ1-3; D gene unclear. The germline V gene has CDR1 SGDLS and CDR2 YYNGEE. The CDR3 has 14 residues. The germline V and J ends were trimmed by 1 base and 4 bases, with 9 bases remaining between them. This CDR3 is CASSVWGSGNTIYF. CDR3 sequence (DNA): TGTGCCAGCAGCGTATGGGGATCCGGAAACACCATATATTTT.

This chain uses TRBV20-1 with TRBJ2-1, with D possibly TRBD1 on 6 matching bases. This CDR3 spans 11 amino acids. V was shortened by 7 bases and J by 4 bases, with 8 bases between the two germline ends. Germline V gene lookup returns CDR1 DFQATT and CDR2 SNEGSKA (reference sequence). The CDR3 sequence is CSGQVYNEQFF. CDR3 coding DNA: TGCAGTGGACAGGTGTACAATGAGCAGTTCTTC.

This clonotype was seen a single time. The chain joins TRBV10-3 to TRBJ2-7; 7 bases fit TRBD2. Trimming took 3 bases from V and 4 from J; bases not matched to a gene: 9. Germline values: CDR1 ENHRY, CDR2 SYGVKD. The CDR3 extends over 15 amino acids. The CDR3 DNA follows: TGTGCCATCAGTGAATACAAGCGGGAAAGATACGAGCAGTACTTC. It specifies CAISEYKRERYEQYF.

This clonotype was observed once. The gene calls are TRBV10-3 and TRBJ2-1; the D gene is possibly TRBD1 (6 bases). Germline lookup yields CDR1 ENHRY and CDR2 SYGVKD. V shed 6 bases and J shed 3 bases, with 15 bases lying between them. The CDR3 runs to 15 residues. CDR3 nucleotides: TGTGCCATCAGATCTCCGGGACAAGACTACAATGAGCAGTTCTTC. It specifies CAIRSPGQDYNEQFF.